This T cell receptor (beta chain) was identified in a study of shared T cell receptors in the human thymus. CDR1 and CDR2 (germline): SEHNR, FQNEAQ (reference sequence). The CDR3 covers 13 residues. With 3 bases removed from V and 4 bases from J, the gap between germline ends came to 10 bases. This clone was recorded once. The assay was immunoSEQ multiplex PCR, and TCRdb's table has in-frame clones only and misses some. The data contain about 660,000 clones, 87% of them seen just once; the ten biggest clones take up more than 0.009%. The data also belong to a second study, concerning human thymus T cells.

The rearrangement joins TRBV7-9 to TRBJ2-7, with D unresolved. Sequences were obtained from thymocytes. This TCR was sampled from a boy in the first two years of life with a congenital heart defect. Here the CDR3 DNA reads TGTGCCAGCAGCTTCCTACCGACTTACGAGCAGTACTTC. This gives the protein CASSFLPTYEQYF.